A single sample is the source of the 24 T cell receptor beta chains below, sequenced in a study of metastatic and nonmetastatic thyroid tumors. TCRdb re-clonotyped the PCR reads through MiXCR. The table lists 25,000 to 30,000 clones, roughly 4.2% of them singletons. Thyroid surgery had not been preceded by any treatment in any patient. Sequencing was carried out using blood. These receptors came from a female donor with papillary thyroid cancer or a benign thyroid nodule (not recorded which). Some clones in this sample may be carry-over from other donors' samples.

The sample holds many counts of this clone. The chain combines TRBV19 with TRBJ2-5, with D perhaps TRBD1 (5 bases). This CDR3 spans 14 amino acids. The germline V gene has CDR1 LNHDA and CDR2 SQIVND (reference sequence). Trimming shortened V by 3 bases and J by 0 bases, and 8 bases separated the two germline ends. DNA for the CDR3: TGTGCCAGTAGTATTGAAGGGGACCAAGAGACCCAGTACTTC. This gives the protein CASSIEGDQETQYF.

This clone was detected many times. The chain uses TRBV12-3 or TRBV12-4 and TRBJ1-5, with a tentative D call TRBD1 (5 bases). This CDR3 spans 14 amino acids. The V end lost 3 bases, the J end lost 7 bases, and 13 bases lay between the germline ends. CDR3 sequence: CASSFTGGYQPQHF. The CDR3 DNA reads TGTGCCAGCAGTTTTACGGGGGGATACCAGCCCCAGCATTTT.

CDR3 in amino acids: CASSPYTGTGLGEQYF. CDR3 nucleotide sequence: TGTGCCAGCAGTCCGTACACCGGGACGGGATTGGGGGAGCAGTACTTC. This rearrangement joins TRBV6-2 or TRBV6-3 to TRBJ2-7, with D possibly called TRBD1 or TRBD2 (5 bases each). CDR3 length: 16 residues. Germline V lookup: CDR1 MNHEY, CDR2 SVGEGT. Trimming removed 5 bases from V and 7 bases from J, with 24 bases in between.

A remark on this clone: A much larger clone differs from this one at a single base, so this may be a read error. This chain's CDR3 is CSGDFSTDTQYF. CDR3 coding DNA: TGCAGCGGGGACTTTTCCACAGATACGCAGTATTTT. This chain links TRBV29-1 with TRBJ2-3; perhaps TRBD2 as D (6 bases). The CDR3 length is 12 residues. Germline CDR1 reads SQVTM; CDR2 reads ANQGSEA. Trimming cost V 7 bases and J 2 bases, with 10 bases left between them.

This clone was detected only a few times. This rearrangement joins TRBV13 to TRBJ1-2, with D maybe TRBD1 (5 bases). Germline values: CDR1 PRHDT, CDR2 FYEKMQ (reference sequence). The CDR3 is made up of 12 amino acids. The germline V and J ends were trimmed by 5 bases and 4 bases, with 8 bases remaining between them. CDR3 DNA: TGTGCCAGCAGCAGGGGACTCTATGGCTACACCTTC. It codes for CASSRGLYGYTF.

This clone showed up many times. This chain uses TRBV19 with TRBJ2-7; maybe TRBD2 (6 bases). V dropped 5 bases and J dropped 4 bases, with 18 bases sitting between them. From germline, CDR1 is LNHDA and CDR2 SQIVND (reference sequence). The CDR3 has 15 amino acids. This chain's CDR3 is CASSAGPRFSYEQYF. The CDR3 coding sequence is TGTGCCAGTAGTGCGGGACCCCGGTTTTCGTACGAGCAGTACTTC.

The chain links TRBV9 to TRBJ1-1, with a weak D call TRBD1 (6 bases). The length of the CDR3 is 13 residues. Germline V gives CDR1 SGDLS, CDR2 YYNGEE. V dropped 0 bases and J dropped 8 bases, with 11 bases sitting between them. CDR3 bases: TGTGCCAGCAGCGTAGGTGACAGGTGGGAAGCTTTCTTT. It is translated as CASSVGDRWEAFF.

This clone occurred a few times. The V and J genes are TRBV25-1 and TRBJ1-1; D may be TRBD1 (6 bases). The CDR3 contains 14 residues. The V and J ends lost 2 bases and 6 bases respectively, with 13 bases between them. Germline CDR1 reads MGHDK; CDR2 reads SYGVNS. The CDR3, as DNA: TGTGCCAGCAGTGAACTCCCGAAGGGGGCTGAAGCTTTCTTT. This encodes CASSELPKGAEAFF.

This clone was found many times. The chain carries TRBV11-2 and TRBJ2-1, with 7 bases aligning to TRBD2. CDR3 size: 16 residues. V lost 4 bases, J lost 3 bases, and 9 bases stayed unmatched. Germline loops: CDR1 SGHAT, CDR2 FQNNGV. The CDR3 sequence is CASSYLRLAFYNEQFF. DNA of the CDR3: TGTGCCAGCAGCTATCTTAGACTAGCCTTCTACAATGAGCAGTTCTTC.

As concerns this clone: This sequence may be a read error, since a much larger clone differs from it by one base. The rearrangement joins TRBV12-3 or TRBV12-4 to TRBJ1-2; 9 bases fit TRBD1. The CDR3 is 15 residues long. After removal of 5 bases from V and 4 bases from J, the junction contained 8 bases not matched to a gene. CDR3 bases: TGTGCCAGCAGTCACGACCTGGACAGGGGCTATGGCTACACCTTC. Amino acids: CASSHDLDRGYGYTF.

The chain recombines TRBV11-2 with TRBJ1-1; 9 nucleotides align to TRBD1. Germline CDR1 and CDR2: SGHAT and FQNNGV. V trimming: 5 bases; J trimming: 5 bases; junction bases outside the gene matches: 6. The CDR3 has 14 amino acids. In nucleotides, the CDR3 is TGTGCCAGCAGCCCGGGGACAGGGTGGACTGAAGCTTTCTTT. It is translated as CASSPGTGWTEAFF.

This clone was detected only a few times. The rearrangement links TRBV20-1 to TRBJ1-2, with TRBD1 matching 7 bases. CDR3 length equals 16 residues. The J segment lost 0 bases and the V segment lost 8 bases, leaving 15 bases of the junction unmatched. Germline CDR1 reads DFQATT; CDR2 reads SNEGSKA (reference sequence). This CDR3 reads CSTPGGGRRSNYGYTF. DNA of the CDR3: TGCAGTACGCCAGGGGGAGGCAGGAGGTCTAACTATGGCTACACCTTC.

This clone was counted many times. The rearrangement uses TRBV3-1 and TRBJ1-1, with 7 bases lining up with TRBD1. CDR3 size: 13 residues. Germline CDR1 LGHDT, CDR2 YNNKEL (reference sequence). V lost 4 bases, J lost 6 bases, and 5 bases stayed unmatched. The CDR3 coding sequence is TGTGCCAGCAGCCGGCTGACAGGGCCTGAAGCTTTCTTT. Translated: CASSRLTGPEAFF.

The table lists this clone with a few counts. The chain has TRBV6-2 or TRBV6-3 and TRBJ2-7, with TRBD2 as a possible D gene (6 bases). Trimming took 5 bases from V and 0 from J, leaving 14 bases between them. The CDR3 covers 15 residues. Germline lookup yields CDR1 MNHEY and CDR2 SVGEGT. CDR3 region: CASSKTSASSYEQYV. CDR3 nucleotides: TGTGCCAGCAGTAAGACTAGTGCTAGCTCCTACGAGCAGTACGTC.

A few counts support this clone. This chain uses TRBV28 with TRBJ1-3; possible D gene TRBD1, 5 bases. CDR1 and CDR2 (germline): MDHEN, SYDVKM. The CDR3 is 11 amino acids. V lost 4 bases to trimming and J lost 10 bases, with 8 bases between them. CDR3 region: CASSSGHTIYF. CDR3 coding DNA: TGTGCCAGCAGTTCAGGACATACCATATATTTT.

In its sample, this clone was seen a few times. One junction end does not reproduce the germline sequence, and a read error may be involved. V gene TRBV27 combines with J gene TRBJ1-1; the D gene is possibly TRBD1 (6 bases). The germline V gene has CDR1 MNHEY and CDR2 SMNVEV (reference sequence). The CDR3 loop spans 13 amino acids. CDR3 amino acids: CASTLSRGSHAFF. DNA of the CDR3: TGTGCCAGCACTTTATCTAGGGGGAGTCATGCGTTCTTT.

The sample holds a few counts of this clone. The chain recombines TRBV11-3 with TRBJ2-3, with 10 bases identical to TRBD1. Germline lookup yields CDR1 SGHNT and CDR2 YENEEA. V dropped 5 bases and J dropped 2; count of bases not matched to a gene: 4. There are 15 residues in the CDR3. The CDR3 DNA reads TGTGCCAGCAGCCCTAGACAGGGGGCCACAGATACGCAGTATTTT. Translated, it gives CASSPRQGATDTQYF.

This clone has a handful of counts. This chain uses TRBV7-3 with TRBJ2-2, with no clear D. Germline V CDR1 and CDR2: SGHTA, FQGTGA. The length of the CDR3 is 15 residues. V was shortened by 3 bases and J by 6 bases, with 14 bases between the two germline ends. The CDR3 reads CASSFGSRGAGELFF. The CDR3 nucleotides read TGTGCCAGCAGCTTCGGGTCCCGTGGGGCCGGGGAGCTGTTTTTT.

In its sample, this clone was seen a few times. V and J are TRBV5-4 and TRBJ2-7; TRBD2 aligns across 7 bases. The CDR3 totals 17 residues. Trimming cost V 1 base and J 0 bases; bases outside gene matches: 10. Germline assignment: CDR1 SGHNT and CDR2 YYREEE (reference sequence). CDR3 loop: CASSLPLPGGSSYEQYF. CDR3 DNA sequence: TGTGCCAGCAGCTTGCCCCTCCCGGGAGGTAGCTCCTACGAGCAGTACTTC.

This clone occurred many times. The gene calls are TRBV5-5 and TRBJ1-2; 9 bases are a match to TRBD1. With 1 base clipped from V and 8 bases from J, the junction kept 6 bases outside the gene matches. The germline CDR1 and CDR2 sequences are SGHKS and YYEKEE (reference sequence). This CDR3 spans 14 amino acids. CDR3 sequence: CASSLSDRGVGYTF. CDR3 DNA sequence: TGTGCCAGCAGCTTGAGCGACAGGGGGGTCGGCTACACCTTC.

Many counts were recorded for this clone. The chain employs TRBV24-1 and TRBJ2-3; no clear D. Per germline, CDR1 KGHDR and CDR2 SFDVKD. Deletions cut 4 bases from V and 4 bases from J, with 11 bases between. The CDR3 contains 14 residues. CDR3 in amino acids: CATSDPLASDTQYF. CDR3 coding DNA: TGTGCCACCAGTGACCCCCTGGCCTCAGATACGCAGTATTTT.

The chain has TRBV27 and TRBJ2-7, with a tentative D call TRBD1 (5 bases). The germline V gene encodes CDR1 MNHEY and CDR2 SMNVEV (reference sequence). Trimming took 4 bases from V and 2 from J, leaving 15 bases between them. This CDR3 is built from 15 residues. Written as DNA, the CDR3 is TGTGCCAGCAGTTCCTGGGGCGCGTCGACCTACGAGCAGTACTTC. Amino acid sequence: CASSSWGASTYEQYF.

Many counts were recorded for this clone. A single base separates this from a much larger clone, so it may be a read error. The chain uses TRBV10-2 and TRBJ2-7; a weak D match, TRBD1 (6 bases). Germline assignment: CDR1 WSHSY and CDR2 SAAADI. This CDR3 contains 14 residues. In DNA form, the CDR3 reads TGCGCCAACAGTGAGGGGACAAAAATGGCCGAGCAGTACTTC. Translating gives CANSEGTKMAEQYF.

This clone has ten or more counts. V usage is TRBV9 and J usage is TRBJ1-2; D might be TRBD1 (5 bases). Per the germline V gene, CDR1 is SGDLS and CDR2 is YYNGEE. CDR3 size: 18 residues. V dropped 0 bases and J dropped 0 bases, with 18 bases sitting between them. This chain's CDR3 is CASSVEALDSPPNYGYTF. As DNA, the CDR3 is TGTGCCAGCAGCGTAGAGGCGCTTGACAGCCCACCTAACTATGGCTACACCTTC. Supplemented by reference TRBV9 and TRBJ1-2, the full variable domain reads DSGVTQTPKHLITATGQRVTLRCSPRSGDLSVYWYQQSLDQGLQFLIQYYNGEERAKGNILERFSAQQFPDLHSELNLSSLELGDSALYFCASSVEALDSPPNYGYTFGSGTRLTVV.